This TCR beta chain is from a study of blood T cell repertoires in COVID-19. Study overall: Samples of COVID-19 (acute and convalescent) were obtained from the United States, Italy and Spain. The analysed material was cDNA or gDNA that came from T cells, B-cell-depleted T cells, or PBMCs.

This clone occurred a few times. Germline values: CDR1 SGHRS, CDR2 YFSETQ. The CDR3 runs to 17 residues. Trimming cost V 3 bases and J 6 bases; bases outside gene matches: 11. Study processing details: Amplification of reference gene primers provided the estimated nucleated cell counts. Only in-frame clones appear in the TCRdb table, and some are missing; sequencing was by immunoSEQ multiplex PCR. V and J calls and clone size are copied from that table; D and trimming were computed from the DNA. There are approximately 100,000 clones in the sample; 75% to 85% occur only once, and about 5% lies in the top ten.

Material: peripheral blood. The chain employs TRBV5-1 and TRBJ2-2; 10 bases match TRBD2. The sequence was obtained from a man in his fifties or sixties with acute or convalescent COVID-19. The CDR3 DNA is TGCGCCAGCAGCTCCGTGAGCGGGAGGGCAGGGGCCGGGGAGCTGTTTTTT. Protein sequence: CASSSVSGRAGAGELFF.